This is a list of T cell receptor beta chains from one sample in a study of cytotoxic CD8 clonotypes in ibrutinib-treated CLL. Assay: immunoSEQ multiplex PCR; the TCRdb copy retains only in-frame clones and omits some. Of about 330,000 clones in the sample, 67% were seen once. The input for sequencing was PBMCs, taken after 36 months of ibrutinib treatment. These TCRs come from a human donor with chronic lymphocytic leukemia. The CDR3 runs from the conserved cysteine through the conserved F or W.

TRBJ2-7	TRBV6-5	CASTGKYEQYF
TRBJ1-4	TRBV5-1	CASSSRTGLSEKLFF
TRBJ2-1	TRBV19	CASSINRRRDNEQFF
TRBJ1-2	TRBV5-5	CASSLAGVPNYGYTF
TRBJ2-7	TRBV2	CASSLRKGVSYEQYF
TRBJ2-1	TRBV7-7	CASSLGGSGNEQFF
TRBJ2-7	TRBV6-5	CASNSLAGEYEQYF
TRBJ2-3	TRBV7-6	CASSLGQPSTDTQYF
TRBJ2-5	TRBV4-1	CASSPLPGQGETQYF
TRBJ2-7	TRBV10-3	CAISELAGGTGEQYF
TRBJ1-2	TRBV28	CASSLGRQGTYYGYTF
TRBJ1-5	TRBV29-1	CSVGAGGNQPQHF
TRBJ2-7	TRBV7-2	CASSLGTRVVNEQYF
TRBJ2-3	TRBV7-6	CASSHRTSGRVADTQYF
TRBJ1-2	TRBV4-1	CASCPEVGGRPNYGYTF
TRBJ1-2	TRBV18	CASSRTRDSLYGYTF